This paragraph covers one TCR beta chain sequence. Its antigen is unidentified. The table came from immunoSEQ multiplex PCR; TCRdb's copy has only in-frame clones and leaves some out. Among 65,000 to 80,000 clones listed, approximately 80% were seen once. The data derive from a study of vaccination effects on CD4 cells after COVID-19. General study findings and limits: There was marked clonal contraction among infection- and vaccine-induced clones late after vaccination.

After more than 9 days in culture, the CD4+ T cells were isolated. Cells had half their medium changed to IL-2 medium on days 3 and 7. This clonotype was sampled from a human donor who received a COVID-19 vaccine. The sample consisted of CD4+ T cells from PBMCs cultured without peptide, taken before COVID-19 vaccination.

The CDR3, as DNA: TGTGCCAGCAGGACAGACCGTAACTATGGCTACACCTTC. It codes for CASRTDRNYGYTF. J is TRBJ1-2 and V is TRBV28, with D perhaps TRBD1 (5 bases). There are 13 residues in the CDR3. The germline gives CDR1 MDHEN, CDR2 SYDVKM. The ends were cut back, 6 bases at V and 1 base at J, with 9 bases in the middle.